One sample yielded the 2 T cell receptor beta chains listed below, sequenced in a study of blood T cell repertoires in COVID-19. Only in-frame clones appear in the TCRdb table, and some are missing; sequencing was by immunoSEQ multiplex PCR. This repertoire shows 90,000 to 130,000 clones, approximately 88% found once; its top ten account for 0.83%. The sequenced sample consisted of peripheral blood. Source of these receptors: a woman aged 70-85 years with acute or convalescent COVID-19.

The rearrangement joins TRBV7-2 to TRBJ1-2, with 7 bases lining up with TRBD1. V shed 5 bases, J shed 7 bases, and the junction held 7 bases outside the gene matches. CDR1 and CDR2 from the germline V gene are SGHTA and FQGNSA. This CDR3 is built from 13 residues. The CDR3 sequence: CASSLRGLGGYTF. CDR3 coding DNA: TGTGCCAGCAGCCTCAGGGGGTTAGGTGGCTACACCTTC.

V and J are TRBV2 and TRBJ1-1; D is unresolved. V lost 6 bases and J lost 2, with 16 bases in between. This CDR3 contains 15 residues. CDR1 and CDR2 (germline): SNHLY, FYNNEI. CDR3 coding DNA: TGTGCCAGCAGGAGATCCACAGCCCGAAACACTGAAGCTTTCTTT. It yields the protein CASRRSTARNTEAFF. The variable domain in full, with the rest retrieved from reference TRBV2 and TRBJ1-1, is EPEVTQTPSHQVTQMGQEVILRCVPISNHLYFYWYRQILGQKVEFLVSFYNNEISEKSEIFDDQFSVERPDGSNFTLKIRSTKLEDSAMYFCASRRSTARNTEAFFGQGTRLTVV.